This T cell receptor (beta chain) was captured by sequencing in a study of cytomegalovirus exposure and HLA in healthy donors. In the case of this clone: Antigen: not known.

Study-level results: According to the study, roughly 160 TCR beta chains were cytomegalovirus-associated.

The CDR3 is 15 amino acids. Trimming took 2 bases from V and 8 from J; bases not matched to a gene: 8. Germline CDR1 is SGHTA and CDR2 is FQGTGA. The primer mix had 60 Vbeta and 13 Jbeta primers. The repertoire was sequenced with immunoSEQ multiplex PCR; TCRdb's copy has only in-frame clones and lacks some. The sample shows nearly 110,000 clones, about 70% of them seen only once. The specimen sequenced was PBMCs. The chain carries TRBV7-3 and TRBJ2-1; TRBD1 matches 8 bases. The source of this sequence is a boy between 5 and 17 years old in good health and CMV-seronegative. The CDR3: CASSLFQGAIDEQFF. The DNA of the CDR3 is TGTGCCAGCAGCTTATTCCAGGGGGCTATCGATGAGCAGTTCTTC.